Sequencing of this T cell receptor beta chain was carried out in a study of Graves' ophthalmopathy and Graves' hyperthyroidism (dated by TCRdb to the late 2010s). Regarding the research as a whole: Peripheral blood was collected before any treatment was given, at the time of initial diagnosis. In more than five hyperthyroidism patients, T-cell repertoires of thyroid tissue and blood were compared. For independent validation, a separate cohort was made up of 18 to 20 hyperthyroidism patients plus 17 patients who later progressed from hyperthyroidism to ophthalmopathy. To explore V-J signatures that separate ophthalmopathy from hyperthyroidism, a discovery set of 95 to 100 patients was enrolled, consisting of 40 to 45 with ophthalmopathy and about 60 with stable hyperthyroidism. The study used signatures of the TCR beta repertoire to tell Graves' ophthalmopathy apart from Graves' hyperthyroidism and to predict which patients would progress to ophthalmopathy. After sampling, hyperthyroidism patients received methimazole starting at 30 mg daily, and ophthalmopathy patients received high-dose intravenous methylprednisolone. In total, around 140 blood samples were TCR-sequenced: under 45 ophthalmopathy, under 80 hyperthyroidism and 17 hyperthyroidism-to-ophthalmopathy patients. The approximately 97 discovery patients were randomly divided into training and test sets at a 7:3 ratio.

This clonotype was seen many times. No cognate antigen has been identified for it. There are no base qualities to consult, and no much larger clone falls within one base. Based on the germline V gene (reference sequence), the CDR1 and CDR2 sequences are LNHDA and SQIVND. The CDR3 contains 15 residues, cysteine and phenylalanine counted. The sequence is cut down to CDR3 DNA, 45 bases in frame from base 1. The V end loses 9 bases and the J end loses 1 base, and a stretch of 18 bases separates them. Study-level results and caveats: Ophthalmopathy was separated from stable hyperthyroidism by the 13-signature model with around 89% sensitivity and 81% to 83% specificity in cross-validation and with 80%/75% in the test set. In validation, the model predicted ophthalmopathy progression with 55% to 71% sensitivity and about 73% specificity; more than ten predicted patients were CT-confirmed with GO in a median of approximately six months. Sample size was not statistically predetermined, and group allocation was not concealed from the investigators. Most expanded thyroid clonotypes with frequency above 0.001 were also detected in blood, suggesting blood repertoires may reflect the thyroid immune response.

For repertoire sequencing, TCR beta CDR3 regions were amplified from RNA transcripts. The first round of RT-PCR was done with HTBI primers and the Qiagen OneStep RT-PCR kit, and was followed by a second round of multiplex PCR, then size selection and purification. Sequencing of the libraries was carried out on an Illumina HiSeq2000 in paired-end mode with 100 bp reads. The original methods were these. SOAPnuke was used to process the reads, removing any read that contained adapters or uncalled bases, had a mean Phred below 15, or lacked an exact match to the constant primer or identifier. High-quality paired reads were merged with COPE v1.2.5. Unique nucleotide sequences were defined as clonotypes and aligned to IMGT TRB V, D and J references using MiTCR v1.1. The analysis was limited to V-J combinations with a frequency above 0.0001, which together covered about 99% of the repertoires. For each V-J combination, a TCR clonal expansion and chaos score was defined as F50 clonal expansion divided by the chaos observed in the TCRdist matrix. Welch's t-statistics and random forest were used to reduce features to about a dozen V-J combinations, which were fed into a naive Bayes classifier. The Morisita-Horn index was used to measure how similar the thyroid and blood repertoires were. TCRdb passed the public sequencing reads through fastp at Q25 and MiXCR, retaining productive beta sequences. Rows are combined by CDR3 protein, so each entry shows the most common genes and DNA. The V and J calls and clone size come from TCRdb's table, not from the authors' own analysis. For this sample the table gives about 220,000 distinct CDR3 sequences, of which under 25% were detected only once. Clones ranked in the top ten supply roughly 40% of the sample.

Patients with ophthalmopathy had moderately to severely active disease, with a Clinical Activity Score of 3 or more, a NOSPECS grade of 4 or more, and a disease duration of less than 3 months. Patients were excluded if they had other autoimmune diseases, uncontrolled infections, pregnancy or lactation. Diagnosis relied on clinical symptoms, serum thyroxine, TRAb, thyroid ultrasound and orbital computed tomography. Ficoll-Paque density gradient centrifugation was used to isolate PBMCs from approximately 10 ml of fresh peripheral blood. Trizol reagent was used to extract the total RNA, and its quality was then checked on an Agilent 2100 Bioanalyzer.

What was sequenced was peripheral blood. This sequence originates from a woman aged 45-65 years with Graves' ophthalmopathy. Donor details come from another sample of the same person, matched by shared clones. The receptor chain draws on TRBV19 and TRBJ1-2; the D gene identity is not certain. The DNA reads as follows: TGTGCCAGCCGGGATGGAAGCCTTGATAACTATGGCTACACCTTC. Its protein product is CASRDGSLDNYGYTF.